One and the same sample provided the 20 T cell receptor beta chains below, sequenced in a study of OX40 agonist ivuxolimab in advanced cancers. The receptor library was made with the immunoSEQ multiplex PCR assay. This immuneACCESS table, as held by TCRdb, lists in-frame sequences with V and J called but not all clones. Of the missing ones, under half trace to an unresolved V gene in checked studies; the others have no known cause. The sample data list about 27,000 clones, and approximately 78% of these were observed just once. About 19% of the sample belongs to the ten largest clones. The sample in question was CD4+ or CD8+ T cells sorted from blood, obtained in a trial of the OX40 agonist ivuxolimab. All receptors come from an adult with an advanced solid tumor such as melanoma, head and neck, liver or kidney cancer.

This sequence joins TRBV7-2 and TRBJ2-1; 9 bases map to TRBD2. V dropped 3 bases and J dropped 2; count of bases not matched to a gene: 2. Germline CDR1 reads SGHTA; CDR2 reads FQGNSA. The CDR3 has 15 amino acids. In nucleotides, the CDR3 is TGTGCCAGCAGCTTTAGCGGGGGAGCCTACAATGAGCAGTTCTTC. This encodes CASSFSGGAYNEQFF. Filled out from reference TRBV7-2 and TRBJ2-1, the complete variable domain reads GAGVSQSPSNKVTEKGKDVELRCDPISGHTALYWYRQSLGQGLEFLIYFQGNSAPDKSGLPSDRFSAERTGGSVSTLTIQRTQQEDSAVYLCASSFSGGAYNEQFFGPGTRLTVL.

This chain links TRBV7-6 with TRBJ2-1; D is unresolved. The germline V and J ends were trimmed by 4 bases and 1 base, with 14 bases remaining between them. Per the germline V gene, CDR1 is SGHVS and CDR2 is FNYEAQ. The CDR3 length is 16 residues. The CDR3, as DNA: TGTGCCAGCAGCTCCCGACGGTCCGAATCCTACAATGAGCAGTTCTTC. Translated: CASSSRRSESYNEQFF.

The chain is built from TRBV4-1 and TRBJ2-7; TRBD1 is a possible D gene (6 bases). V was cut by 1 base and J by 4 bases, with 14 bases left in between. CDR1 and CDR2 (germline): MGHRA, YSYEKL. The CDR3 sequence is 15 residues long. The CDR3 DNA is TGCGCCAGCAGCCAAGTCAGGGGAGAAGGGTACGAGCAGTACTTC. It codes for CASSQVRGEGYEQYF.

The CDR3 sequence is CASSLFRGLGNSPLHF. The CDR3 DNA follows: TGTGCCAGCAGTTTATTCCGGGGGCTGGGTAATTCACCCCTCCACTTT. This chain connects TRBV27 to TRBJ1-6; TRBD1 is a possible D gene (6 bases). This CDR3 has 16 amino acids. Trimming removed 1 base at V and 6 bases at J, with 13 bases between. Germline assignment: CDR1 MNHEY and CDR2 SMNVEV (reference sequence).

This rearrangement joins TRBV16 to TRBJ1-5; no reliable D call. The CDR3 totals 15 residues. V lost 5 bases and J lost 2, with 13 bases in between. CDR1 is KGHSY and CDR2 is FQNENV in the germline V gene. CDR3 sequence (DNA): TGTGCCAGCAGCGTGGCCTCAAAGGGCAATCAGCCCCAGCATTTT. This gives the protein CASSVASKGNQPQHF.

This chain joins TRBV19 and TRBJ2-1; 8 bases align to TRBD1. CDR3 length equals 15 residues. Germline V CDR1 and CDR2: LNHDA, SQIVND (reference sequence). Trimming took 8 bases from V and 7 from J; bases not matched to a gene: 13. The CDR3 DNA follows: TGTGCCAGTTCAACTCCGGACAGGGCTTGGAATGAGCAGTTCTTC. Translating it yields CASSTPDRAWNEQFF.

The chain couples TRBV7-2 to TRBJ2-7; 8 bases agree with TRBD2. The ends lost 3 bases at V and 0 bases at J; junction bases unmatched: 7. CDR1 SGHTA and CDR2 FQGNSA come from the germline V gene. The CDR3 loop spans 16 amino acids. The CDR3 sequence is CASSFSAGGYSYEQYF. The CDR3 DNA is TGTGCCAGCAGCTTTTCGGCGGGAGGTTACTCCTACGAGCAGTACTTC.

V gene TRBV11-2 combines with J gene TRBJ1-2; D uncertain. The V end lost 1 base, the J end lost 7 bases, and 7 bases lay between the germline ends. The CDR3 loop spans 12 amino acids. The germline V gene encodes CDR1 SGHAT and CDR2 FQNNGV. CDR3 in DNA: TGTGCCAGCAGCTTAGCGTTGATTGGCTACACCTTC. Protein: CASSLALIGYTF.

The chain has TRBV4-1 and TRBJ1-2; TRBD1 matches 7 bases. The V and J ends lost 0 bases and 5 bases, in that order; junction bases with no gene match: 6. The CDR3 is made up of 15 amino acids. The germline CDR1 and CDR2 sequences are MGHRA and YSYEKL. CDR3 region: CASSQDTGQMYGYTF. CDR3 nucleotides: TGCGCCAGCAGCCAAGATACGGGACAGATGTATGGCTACACCTTC.

This clone is labeled as medium-sized. The same CDR3 also results from other DNA sequences found in this sample. The rearrangement links TRBV9 to TRBJ2-3; D is unresolved. V was shortened by 0 bases and J by 6 bases, with 11 bases between the two germline ends. CDR3 length: 14 amino acids. The germline gives CDR1 SGDLS, CDR2 YYNGEE. The CDR3 DNA reads TGTGCCAGCAGCGTAGCTTACCGTGGGGATACGCAGTATTTT. Protein product: CASSVAYRGDTQYF.

This chain joins TRBV6-5 and TRBJ2-5; perhaps D is TRBD1 or TRBD2 (7 bases each). TRBJ2-7 matches the DNA end more closely, so the J call is doubtful. CDR1 MNHEY and CDR2 SVGAGI come from the germline V gene. The CDR3 is 13 amino acids. The CDR3 sequence: CASSSRGGYEQYF. The CDR3 DNA is TGTGCCAGCAGTTCCAGGGGGGGGTACGAGCAGTACTTC.

V and J are TRBV9 and TRBJ2-3, with D unclear. The CDR3 sequence is 13 residues long. V was trimmed by 1 base and J by 0 bases, leaving 3 bases between them. Looked up from germline, CDR1 is SGDLS and CDR2 is YYNGEE. CDR3 nucleotide sequence: TGTGCCAGCAGCGTACTCAGCACAGATACGCAGTATTTT. As protein: CASSVLSTDTQYF. The complete variable domain, with remaining parts taken from reference TRBV9 and TRBJ2-3, reads DSGVTQTPKHLITATGQRVTLRCSPRSGDLSVYWYQQSLDQGLQFLIQYYNGEERAKGNILERFSAQQFPDLHSELNLSSLELGDSALYFCASSVLSTDTQYFGPGTRLTVL.

The chain uses TRBV9 and TRBJ2-3; 12 nucleotides align to TRBD2. Germline-derived CDR1 and CDR2 are SGDLS and YYNGEE. Unmatched junction bases numbered 2, after V lost 3 bases and J lost 3 bases. The CDR3 contains 15 residues. For the CDR3, the DNA is TGTGCCAGCAGCGCTAGCGGGAGGGGGACAGATACGCAGTATTTT. Its protein product is CASSASGRGTDTQYF.

This clone showed up just once. The chain links TRBV27 to TRBJ2-3; 13 bases map to TRBD2. Germline V gene lookup returns CDR1 MNHEY and CDR2 SMNVEV (reference sequence). The CDR3 spans 15 residues. The junction had 1 base not matched to a gene; V was cut back by 6 bases and J by 1 base. CDR3 in amino acids: CASSGLAGGTDTQYF. The CDR3 DNA sequence: TGTGCCAGCAGCGGACTAGCGGGAGGCACAGATACGCAGTATTTT.

This clone came up once. The rearrangement joins TRBV5-6 to TRBJ2-5; 8 nucleotides line up with TRBD2. This CDR3 comprises 13 residues. The germline V gene has CDR1 SGHDT and CDR2 YYEEEE. Losses at the gene ends were 7 bases for V and 5 bases for J; bases not matched to a gene: 7. The CDR3 loop is CASRAGGPETQYF. The CDR3 DNA reads as TGTGCCAGCCGGGCGGGGGGTCCGGAGACCCAGTACTTC.

This rearrangement joins TRBV13 to TRBJ2-7; TRBD1 agrees at 9 bases. The ends lost 4 bases at V and 2 bases at J; junction bases unmatched: 6. CDR1 is PRHDT and CDR2 is FYEKMQ in the germline V gene (reference sequence). The CDR3 length is 15 residues. The CDR3 coding sequence is TGTGCCAGCAGCTATTCCGGGACAGGGACCTACGAGCAGTACTTC. It specifies CASSYSGTGTYEQYF.

This chain joins TRBV9 and TRBJ2-7, with 7 bases aligning to TRBD1. V trimming: 4 bases; J trimming: 4 bases; junction bases outside the gene matches: 5. This CDR3 has 13 residues. Germline CDR1 SGDLS, CDR2 YYNGEE. The CDR3 sequence: CASSPGTVYEQYF. The CDR3 bases are TGTGCCAGCAGCCCTGGGACAGTATACGAGCAGTACTTC. Full variable domain (missing parts from reference TRBV9 and TRBJ2-7): DSGVTQTPKHLITATGQRVTLRCSPRSGDLSVYWYQQSLDQGLQFLIQYYNGEERAKGNILERFSAQQFPDLHSELNLSSLELGDSALYFCASSPGTVYEQYFGPGTRLTVT.

This chain joins TRBV7-9 and TRBJ2-7; the D gene is possibly TRBD2 (5 bases). This CDR3 has 13 residues. The V and J ends lost 5 bases and 6 bases respectively, with 14 bases between them. Germline-derived CDR1 and CDR2 are SEHNR and FQNEAQ (reference sequence). The CDR3 loop is CASSLSAGGEQYF. The CDR3 region has the DNA TGTGCCAGCAGCCTCTCCGCGGGTGGCGAGCAGTACTTC.

The sample holds one count of this clone. This sequence joins TRBV2 and TRBJ2-1, with D hard to call. Between the trimmed V and J ends, which lost 3 bases and 4 bases, there was a span of 16 bases. The length of the CDR3 is 16 residues. Germline CDR1 reads SNHLY; CDR2 reads FYNNEI. CDR3 nucleotides: TGTGCCAGCAGTGATCGGGCAGATGAAACATACAATGAGCAGTTCTTC. As protein: CASSDRADETYNEQFF. The full variable domain, in which reference TRBV2 and TRBJ2-1 provide the parts outside the CDR3, is EPEVTQTPSHQVTQMGQEVILRCVPISNHLYFYWYRQILGQKVEFLVSFYNNEISEKSEIFDDQFSVERPDGSNFTLKIRSTKLEDSAMYFCASSDRADETYNEQFFGPGTRLTVL.

This chain joins TRBV6-6 and TRBJ2-1; 10 bases are shared with TRBD1. There are 15 residues in the CDR3. J lost 6 bases, V lost 2 bases, and 4 bases had no gene match. Germline V gene data show CDR1 as MNHNY and CDR2 as SVGAGI (reference sequence). CDR3 in DNA: TGTGCCAGCAGTTACCCCCGGGACAGGGGCAATGAGCAGTTCTTC. Translating it yields CASSYPRDRGNEQFF.